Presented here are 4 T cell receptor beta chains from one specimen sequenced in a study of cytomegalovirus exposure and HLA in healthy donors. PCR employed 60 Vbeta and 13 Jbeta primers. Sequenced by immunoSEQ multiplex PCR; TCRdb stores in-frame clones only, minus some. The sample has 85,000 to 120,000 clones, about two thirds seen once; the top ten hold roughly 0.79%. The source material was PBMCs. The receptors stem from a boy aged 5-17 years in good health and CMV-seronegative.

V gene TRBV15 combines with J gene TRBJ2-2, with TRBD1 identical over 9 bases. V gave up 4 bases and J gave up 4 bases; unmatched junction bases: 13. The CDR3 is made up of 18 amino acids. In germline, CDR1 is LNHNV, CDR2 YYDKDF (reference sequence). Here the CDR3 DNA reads TGTGCCACCAGCACCTATCCTCCGGGACAGGGTGGCACCGGGGAGCTGTTTTTT. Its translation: CATSTYPPGQGGTGELFF.

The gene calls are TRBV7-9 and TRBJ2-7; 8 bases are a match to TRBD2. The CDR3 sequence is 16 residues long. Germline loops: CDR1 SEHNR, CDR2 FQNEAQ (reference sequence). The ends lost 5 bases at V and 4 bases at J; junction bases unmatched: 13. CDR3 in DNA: TGTGCCAGCAGCCCGCTAAAGGGCGGGGGGCGGTACGAGCAGTACTTC. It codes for CASSPLKGGGRYEQYF.

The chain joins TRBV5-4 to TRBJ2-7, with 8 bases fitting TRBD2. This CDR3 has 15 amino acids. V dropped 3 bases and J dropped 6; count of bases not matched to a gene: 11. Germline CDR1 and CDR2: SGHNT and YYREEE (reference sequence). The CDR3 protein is CASSSLAGTRGEQYF. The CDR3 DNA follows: TGTGCCAGCAGCTCTTTAGCGGGGACACGGGGCGAGCAGTACTTC.

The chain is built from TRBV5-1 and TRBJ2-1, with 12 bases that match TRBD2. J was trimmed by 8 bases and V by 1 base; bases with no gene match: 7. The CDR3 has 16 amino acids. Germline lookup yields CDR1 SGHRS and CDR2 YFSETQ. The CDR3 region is CASSLTSGRPGDEQFF. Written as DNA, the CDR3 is TGCGCCAGCAGCTTGACTAGCGGGAGGCCTGGGGATGAGCAGTTCTTC.